This TCR beta chain was sequenced in a study of beta chain features in type 1 diabetes. At the level of the study: In age, gender and cell yields, patients were similar to healthy donors.

What was sequenced were expressed TCRB transcripts, since all of the isolated RNA had been reverse transcribed. The method was immunoSEQ multiplex PCR; TCRdb's version includes in-frame clones alone and lacks a portion of them. The sample lists some 640,000 clones; roughly an eighth were seen once. This clone turned up a few times. Its antigen is not identified. Study-level points and caveats: Patients with Type 1 diabetes showed moderately but significantly shorter TCRB CDR3s in all four CD4+ subsets.

Germline CDR1 SGDLS, CDR2 YYNGEE. The CDR3 is made up of 16 amino acids. V was pared by 4 bases and J by 4 bases, with 19 bases between. Source material: naive CD4+ T cells from blood. The V call is TRBV9, the J call TRBJ2-3, with TRBD2 as a possible D gene (6 bases). The sequence was obtained from a man between 18 and 29 years old with type 1 diabetes. The chain's CDR3 is CASSFRERREADTQYF. The CDR3 DNA reads as TGTGCCAGCAGCTTTCGAGAGAGGAGGGAGGCAGATACGCAGTATTTT.